Presented here are 31 T cell receptor beta chains from one specimen sequenced in a study of blood T cells in healthy people across ages. A second about 7 to 11 cycle PCR used barcoded and J-beta primers. TCRdb fed the 5' RACE reads into MiXCR, producing one record per CDR3 protein. This table has about 1.4 million distinct CDR3 sequences, roughly 59% appearing once. Material for sequencing was blood. These receptors originate from a man aged 18 to 35 in good health.

This sequence joins TRBV7-2 and TRBJ1-1; no clear D gene. V lost 1 base to trimming and J lost 1 base, with 4 bases between them. The CDR3 is made up of 13 amino acids. Germline V gives CDR1 SGHTA, CDR2 FQGNSA. The CDR3 region is CASSLVTNTEAFF. CDR3 sequence (DNA): TGTGCCAGCAGCTTAGTGACGAACACTGAAGCTTTCTTT.

V gene TRBV10-3 combines with J gene TRBJ2-7, with TRBD2 identical over 7 bases. Germline V lookup: CDR1 ENHRY, CDR2 SYGVKD. V was clipped by 5 bases and J by 3 bases; unmatched bases: 4. The CDR3 is 13 amino acids. The CDR3: CAISPGTNYEQYF. CDR3 nucleotides: TGTGCCATCAGTCCCGGGACTAACTACGAGCAGTACTTC.

The sample holds a few counts of this clonotype. The CDR3 DNA is TGTGCCAGCAGCGTAGGGTCGAGTTATCAGACCCAGTACTTC. It translates to CASSVGSSYQTQYF. The genes are TRBV9 and TRBJ2-5; D ambiguous. This CDR3 is built from 14 residues. Trimming took off 0 bases at V and 6 bases at J, with 12 bases between the two ends. Per germline, CDR1 SGDLS and CDR2 YYNGEE.

The chain carries TRBV7-9 and TRBJ2-1; 7 bases agree with TRBD2. The CDR3 contains 14 residues. Germline lookup yields CDR1 SEHNR and CDR2 FQNEAQ (reference sequence). V lost 6 bases to trimming and J lost 8 bases; unmatched junction nucleotides: 10. As DNA, the CDR3 is TGTGCCAGCAGGGGGGGGTTCCAGAGTGATGAGCAGTTCTTC. It is translated as CASRGGFQSDEQFF.

The chain recombines TRBV29-1 with TRBJ2-1; TRBD2 matches 10 bases. The CDR3 contains 14 residues. Germline trimming cut 4 bases from V and 6 bases from J; bases unmatched to any gene: 6. The germline gives CDR1 SQVTM, CDR2 ANQGSEA. In DNA form, the CDR3 reads TGCAGCGTTGGGGCTAGCGGGAGCTTCAATGAGCAGTTCTTC. Translating gives CSVGASGSFNEQFF.

The chain uses TRBV13 and TRBJ2-7; D gene unclear. The germline V and J ends were trimmed by 5 bases and 6 bases, with 11 bases remaining between them. The CDR3 is 12 amino acids. Germline values: CDR1 PRHDT, CDR2 FYEKMQ (reference sequence). The chain's CDR3 is CASSHHSPEQYF. The CDR3 DNA sequence: TGTGCCAGCAGCCATCATTCCCCCGAGCAGTACTTC.

This chain connects TRBV28 to TRBJ2-7, with TRBD2 identical over 12 bases. CDR1 and CDR2 from the germline V gene are MDHEN and SYDVKM. Trimming removed 7 bases from V and 6 bases from J; junction bases left unmatched: 13. The CDR3 sequence is 16 residues long. CDR3 loop: CASTYSFPGLAGEQYF. The CDR3 DNA is TGTGCCAGCACCTACTCCTTCCCGGGACTAGCGGGCGAGCAGTACTTC. The full variable domain, completed using reference TRBV28 and TRBJ2-7, is DVKVTQSSRYLVKRTGEKVFLECVQDMDHENMFWYRQDPGLGLRLIYFSYDVKMKEKGDIPEGYSVSREKKERFSLILESASTNQTSMYLCASTYSFPGLAGEQYFGPGTRLTVT.

The chain joins TRBV20-1 to TRBJ2-1; 10 nucleotides agree with TRBD2. CDR3 size: 19 residues. With V trimmed by 5 bases and J by 0 bases, 16 bases remained unmatched. Germline values: CDR1 DFQATT, CDR2 SNEGSKA (reference sequence). The CDR3 sequence is CSAPSSGSLLLSSYNEQFF. Written as DNA, the CDR3 is TGCAGTGCTCCTTCTAGCGGGAGTTTACTTTTGAGCTCCTACAATGAGCAGTTCTTC.

The V and J genes are TRBV11-2 and TRBJ2-7; D unclear. Germline CDR1 reads SGHAT; CDR2 reads FQNNGV. The CDR3 runs to 15 residues. Trimming took off 3 bases at V and 2 bases at J, with 14 bases between the two ends. The CDR3 DNA sequence: TGTGCCAGCAGCTTTGGTGTAAGCACCGCCTACGAGCAGTACTTC. This translates into CASSFGVSTAYEQYF.

The V gene is TRBV11-2, the J gene TRBJ2-3; 7 positions match TRBD2. The CDR3 covers 17 residues. Looked up from germline, CDR1 is SGHAT and CDR2 is FQNNGV. V was pared by 3 bases and J by 6 bases, with 15 bases of the junction left unmatched. CDR3 bases: TGTGCCAGCAGCTTCGACGGACTAGTCGATCAATTGGATACGCAGTATTTT. This codes for CASSFDGLVDQLDTQYF.

The J gene is TRBJ1-4, the V gene TRBV28, with TRBD1 as a possible D gene (5 bases). The CDR3 is 14 residues long. V lost 9 bases and J lost 3, with 14 bases in between. CDR1 and CDR2 from the germline V gene are MDHEN and SYDVKM. Here the CDR3 DNA reads TGTGCCAGTTCTGGGACTTTGGCTAATGAAAAACTGTTTTTT. As protein: CASSGTLANEKLFF. Looking up the rest from reference TRBV28 and TRBJ1-4 gives the full variable domain: DVKVTQSSRYLVKRTGEKVFLECVQDMDHENMFWYRQDPGLGLRLIYFSYDVKMKEKGDIPEGYSVSREKKERFSLILESASTNQTSMYLCASSGTLANEKLFFGSGTQLSVL.

This clonotype was detected a few times. The chain couples TRBV20-1 to TRBJ2-3; D call uncertain. The CDR3 loop spans 14 amino acids. CDR1 is DFQATT and CDR2 is SNEGSKA in the germline V gene (reference sequence). The V end was cut by 1 base, the J end by 0 bases, with 8 bases between. This CDR3 reads CSARAGLSTDTQYF. CDR3 in DNA: TGCAGTGCTAGAGCGGGTCTCAGCACAGATACGCAGTATTTT.

This clonotype came up a few times. This rearrangement joins TRBV20-1 to TRBJ2-6; no clear D. Deletions cut 3 bases from V and 1 base from J, with 7 bases between. Germline loops: CDR1 DFQATT, CDR2 SNEGSKA (reference sequence). This CDR3 comprises 14 residues. CDR3 loop: CSARQYSGANVLTF. The CDR3 DNA sequence: TGCAGTGCTAGGCAGTATTCTGGGGCCAACGTCCTGACTTTC.

The J gene is TRBJ2-5, the V gene TRBV5-1; 9 positions match TRBD2. Trimming removed 5 bases from V and 4 bases from J; junction bases left unmatched: 6. This CDR3 spans 14 amino acids. CDR1 and CDR2 (germline): SGHRS, YFSETQ. In DNA form, the CDR3 reads TGCGCCAGCAGGACCAAACTAGCGGGAGAGACCCAGTACTTC. It yields the protein CASRTKLAGETQYF. Drawing the rest from reference TRBV5-1 and TRBJ2-5, the complete variable domain is KAGVTQTPRYLIKTRGQQVTLSCSPISGHRSVSWYQQTPGQGLQFLFEYFSETQRNKGNFPGRFSGRQFSNSRSEMNVSTLELGDSALYLCASRTKLAGETQYFGPGTRLLVL.

V is TRBV20-1 and J is TRBJ2-3; the D gene is possibly TRBD2 (6 bases). Germline V gene lookup returns CDR1 DFQATT and CDR2 SNEGSKA (reference sequence). V was pared by 3 bases and J by 3 bases, with 16 bases between. CDR3 length: 15 amino acids. CDR3 sequence: CSASRGGWATDTQYF. CDR3 nucleotides: TGCAGTGCTAGTAGGGGAGGCTGGGCGACAGATACGCAGTATTTT.

This clonotype came up a few times. The chain has TRBV25-1 and TRBJ2-1, with no clear D. CDR3 length: 15 amino acids. Germline CDR1 is MGHDK and CDR2 is SYGVNS. Trimming left V 1 base short and J 3 bases short, with 10 bases between. CDR3 DNA sequence: TGTGCCAGCAGTGAATCGAGAGTTGTCTACAATGAGCAGTTCTTC. This encodes CASSESRVVYNEQFF.

This clonotype is a singleton in its sample. CDR3: CASSVGWADNEQFF. The CDR3 DNA sequence: TGTGCCAGCAGCGTCGGGTGGGCAGACAATGAGCAGTTCTTC. The chain uses TRBV9 and TRBJ2-1; D gene ambiguous. In germline, CDR1 is SGDLS, CDR2 YYNGEE. Trimming removed 2 bases from V and 5 bases from J, with 11 bases in between. CDR3 size: 14 residues. Variable domain in full (rest from reference TRBV9 and TRBJ2-1): DSGVTQTPKHLITATGQRVTLRCSPRSGDLSVYWYQQSLDQGLQFLIQYYNGEERAKGNILERFSAQQFPDLHSELNLSSLELGDSALYFCASSVGWADNEQFFGPGTRLTVL.

This chain uses TRBV20-1 with TRBJ1-5; 9 bases are a match to TRBD1. The CDR3 is made up of 13 amino acids. Germline trimming cut 5 bases from V and 5 bases from J; bases unmatched to any gene: 4. Germline CDR1 reads DFQATT; CDR2 reads SNEGSKA (reference sequence). For the CDR3, the DNA is TGCAGTGCTCAACAGGGGGCAGATCAGCCCCAGCATTTT. The encoded protein is CSAQQGADQPQHF.

V gene TRBV20-1 combines with J gene TRBJ2-5; 9 positions match TRBD1. Germline V gene data show CDR1 as DFQATT and CDR2 as SNEGSKA (reference sequence). J was trimmed by 3 bases and V by 5 bases; bases with no gene match: 16. The CDR3 has 17 amino acids. The CDR3 sequence is CSAGHARTGQGKETQYF. Written as DNA, the CDR3 is TGCAGTGCTGGCCATGCCCGCACGGGACAGGGTAAAGAGACCCAGTACTTC.

There are a few counts of this clonotype. The chain has TRBV10-3 and TRBJ2-7; TRBD1 agrees at 7 bases. Trimming at V came to 3 bases and at J to 4 bases, leaving 9 bases not matched to a gene. The germline V gene has CDR1 ENHRY and CDR2 SYGVKD. The CDR3 totals 15 residues. This CDR3 is CAISDPRGLSYEQYF. CDR3 sequence (DNA): TGTGCCATCAGTGATCCGAGGGGGCTAAGTTACGAGCAGTACTTC.

This clonotype was observed a handful of times. The CDR3 DNA is TGCAGCGTTGAGGGGGATGAGGGTGAAGCTTTCTTT. This gives the protein CSVEGDEGEAFF. This sequence joins TRBV29-1 and TRBJ1-1, with TRBD1 as a possible D gene (5 bases). CDR3 size: 12 residues. Trimming removed 3 bases at V and 7 bases at J, with 12 bases between. Per the germline V gene, CDR1 is SQVTM and CDR2 is ANQGSEA.

This chain joins TRBV20-1 and TRBJ2-5, with D maybe TRBD2 (5 bases). The J call is uncertain, as TRBJ2-7 better fits the DNA end. Germline V lookup: CDR1 DFQATT, CDR2 SNEGSKA (reference sequence). This CDR3 contains 15 residues. In nucleotides, the CDR3 is TGCAGTGCTAGAGATACGAGGGTTGGCACCTACGAGCAGTACTTC. This sequence encodes CSARDTRVGTYEQYF.

The chain has TRBV20-1 and TRBJ2-3; D remains ambiguous. Trimming removed 5 bases from V and 0 bases from J, with 12 bases in between. Germline loops: CDR1 DFQATT, CDR2 SNEGSKA (reference sequence). The length of the CDR3 is 14 residues. CDR3 sequence reads: CSAPEITSTDTQYF. DNA of the CDR3: TGCAGTGCTCCCGAGATTACTAGCACAGATACGCAGTATTTT.

The genes are TRBV19 and TRBJ1-5, with D maybe TRBD1 (5 bases). Trimming took 0 bases from V and 1 from J, leaving 16 bases between them. The CDR3 extends over 18 amino acids. The germline gives CDR1 LNHDA, CDR2 SQIVND (reference sequence). The CDR3 nucleotides read TGTGCCAGTAGTATAGATCCGGACGGGGCGTCGAGCAATCAGCCCCAGCATTTT. Protein: CASSIDPDGASSNQPQHF.

V is TRBV6-5 and J is TRBJ2-1; D not certain. There are 13 residues in the CDR3. Per the germline V gene, CDR1 is MNHEY and CDR2 is SVGAGI. V lost 5 bases and J lost 6, with 11 bases in between. The CDR3 here is CASSPALGNEQFF. The CDR3 DNA is TGTGCCAGCAGTCCCGCGCTCGGCAATGAGCAGTTCTTC.

V and J are TRBV7-9 and TRBJ2-1; 12 nucleotides match TRBD2. The V gene's germline CDR1 is SEHNR and CDR2 FQNEAQ (reference sequence). CDR3 length: 18 residues. V lost 5 bases and J lost 2; bases outside the gene matches: 10. CDR3 residues: CASSPPPTSGGTYNEQFF. As DNA, the CDR3 is TGTGCCAGCAGCCCTCCACCCACTAGCGGGGGGACCTACAATGAGCAGTTCTTC.

This clonotype came up a few times. The J gene is TRBJ2-7, the V gene TRBV5-1; TRBD2 matches 12 bases. Germline V gene lookup returns CDR1 SGHRS and CDR2 YFSETQ. V was clipped by 4 bases and J by 4 bases; unmatched bases: 12. The CDR3 sequence is 17 residues long. DNA for the CDR3: TGCGCCAGCAGCCAATCGACTAGCGGGAGTATGATGTACGAGCAGTACTTC. Amino acid sequence: CASSQSTSGSMMYEQYF.

The V gene is TRBV12-3 or TRBV12-4, the J gene TRBJ2-5, with 8 bases lining up with TRBD1. V gave up 5 bases and J gave up 2 bases; unmatched junction bases: 10. The CDR3 covers 16 residues. The CDR3 is CASSPPPRTGQETQYF. CDR3 DNA sequence: TGTGCCAGCAGTCCCCCCCCTCGGACAGGGCAAGAGACCCAGTACTTC.

The chain employs TRBV2 and TRBJ2-3; unclear D gene. Trimming pared 1 base from V and 2 bases from J, leaving 10 bases between. The CDR3 runs 15 residues. The germline V gene has CDR1 SNHLY and CDR2 FYNNEI. CDR3 loop: CASSEGRQPTDTQYF. As DNA, the CDR3 is TGTGCCAGCAGTGAAGGGCGGCAGCCCACAGATACGCAGTATTTT.

This clonotype was seen only a few times. The rearrangement links TRBV4-1 to TRBJ2-1; 9 nucleotides line up with TRBD2. From germline, CDR1 is MGHRA and CDR2 YSYEKL. V lost 0 bases to trimming and J lost 9 bases; unmatched junction nucleotides: 6. The CDR3 is 15 residues long. CDR3 DNA: TGCGCCAGCAGCCAAGATAGCGGGAGTGTTGCTGAGCAGTTCTTC. This encodes CASSQDSGSVAEQFF.

This clonotype has just a few counts. The genes are TRBV7-9 and TRBJ2-5; D possibly matches TRBD1 or TRBD2 (6 bases each). Trimming stripped 5 bases from V and 4 bases from J, with 11 bases between. Germline CDR1 and CDR2: SEHNR and FQNEAQ (reference sequence). The CDR3 loop spans 13 amino acids. The CDR3 coding sequence is TGTGCCAGCAGCGTAGGAGGGGGAGAGACCCAGTACTTC. It specifies CASSVGGGETQYF.